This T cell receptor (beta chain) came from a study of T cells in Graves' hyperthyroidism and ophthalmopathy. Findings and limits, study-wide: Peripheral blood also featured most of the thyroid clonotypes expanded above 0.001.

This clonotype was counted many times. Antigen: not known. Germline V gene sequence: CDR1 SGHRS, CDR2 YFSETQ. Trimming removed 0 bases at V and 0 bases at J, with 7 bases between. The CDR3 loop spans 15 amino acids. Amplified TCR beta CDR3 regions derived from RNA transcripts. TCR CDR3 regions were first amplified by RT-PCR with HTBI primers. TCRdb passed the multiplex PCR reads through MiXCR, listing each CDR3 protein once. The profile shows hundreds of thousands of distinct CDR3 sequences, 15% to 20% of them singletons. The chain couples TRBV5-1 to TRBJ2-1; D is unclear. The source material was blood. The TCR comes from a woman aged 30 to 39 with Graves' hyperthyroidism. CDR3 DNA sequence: TGCGCCAGCAGCTTGGGGTTCGGCTCCTACAATGAGCAGTTCTTC. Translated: CASSLGFGSYNEQFF.